This paragraph reports one T cell receptor (beta chain). Its antigen is unknown. Per-base qualities were not stored, and no clone one base away is much larger. The sample belongs to a study of shared clonotypes between healthy human individuals (dated by TCRdb to about 2020). A note on the overall study: A few men and two women, aged 18 to 49 years, made up the cohort. For each donor, three plates each were used for CD4 naive and CD4 memory, two plates were used for CD8 naive, and one plate was used for CD8 memory. To estimate repertoire size and how much clonotypes are shared between individuals, the study performed deep sequencing of blood TCR repertoires from a few healthy adults. To increase sequencing depth and limit assay-specific biases, TCR repertoire library preparation and sequencing were carried out by different laboratories using diverse techniques. Between about 0.9 and 8.9 billion PBMCs per donor were obtained by leukapheresis. The full study reports these points: Compared with non-shared clonotypes, clonotypes shared by all four sorted-subset donors had higher generation probabilities. Estimated clonotype richness was generally larger for naive than for memory subsets. The genetic and exposure-history diversity represented was limited by the small number of donors. Based on pairwise subsampling, the degree of clonotype sharing among donors was expected to be affected by sequencing depth. Rarefaction of sorted-subset datasets indicated incomplete sequencing despite the large sequencing depth. Sampling was restricted to blood, and TCR repertoires in tissues likely differ from the TCR repertoires found in blood. When several donors were compared, the shared fraction of clonotypes was 5% to 6.5% for naive CD4, approximately 3.5% for naive CD8, 2.3% for memory CD4, and approximately 0.4% for memory CD8.

CD8 naive samples consisted of CD45RO-negative cells that were positively selected for CCR7, yielding a CD45RA+CCR7+ population without TemRA cells. Donors were healthy HIV-negative adults with no recently reported acute infections or vaccinations. Every donor was a Caucasian adult residing in Nashville, Tennessee, USA. After blood collection by leukapheresis, PBMCs were isolated using Ficoll-Histopaque density gradient centrifugation and then cryopreserved in the vapor phase of liquid nitrogen. Analytical flow cytometry was used to check the purity and quantity of each magnetically sorted T cell population. Genomic DNA was isolated from each sorted fraction and quantified by UV absorbance on a Nanodrop 2000c. Using the deep immunoSEQ assay, TCR CDR3 regions were amplified from genomic DNA by multiplex PCR. For each cell subset, the extracted genomic DNA was distributed evenly across all wells of several immunoSEQ 96-well plates, and each plate served as one replicate. Each replicate PCR for sorted subsets received around 210 ng genomic DNA, equal to some 32,000 T cell genomes. Purified libraries were measured with a Qubit 3.0 fluorometer, size-checked on a Bioanalyzer 2100, and measured again with the KAPA Library Quantification kit. Each immunoSEQ 96-well plate was sequenced on its own single-read 150-cycle Illumina NextSeq 550 flow cell. The source study handled its data this way. The immunoSEQ output contained only junctional sequences without quality scores, so filtering could not match that applied to full-length reads. Sequences were annotated with PyIR, a Python wrapper for IgBLAST v1.9, and V/J genes and CDR3 were assigned using IMGT germline references. Reads were filtered out if the reads had weak V/J assignments (E-value above 1e-6), no CDR3, stop codons, out-of-frame junctions, or ambiguous translated residues. A V3J clonotype was defined by an identical inferred V gene, J gene, and CDR3 amino acid sequence. The percentage overlap between two repertoires was calculated by dividing the number of shared unique clonotypes by the size of the smaller repertoire. Repertoire richness was assessed with RTK rarefaction, the Chao1 estimator, and Recon v2.1 estimates of unobserved clonotypes. For all TCRbeta clonotypes obtained by the gDNA method from several donors, generation probabilities were computed with OLGA. TCRdb stores this immuneACCESS table with in-frame sequences only. Part of the clones is absent; in the studies checked, under half of the shortfall reflects unresolved V genes, and no reason is known for the rest. Clone size and V and J calls were adopted from that table, with D and trimming inferred from the DNA. The sample yields nearly 600,000 clones; less than 97% were counted once. Around 0.097% of the sample rests with the top ten.

V drops 4 bases and J drops 5 bases, leaving 19 bases in between. CDR3 length: 15 amino acids, cysteine to phenylalanine. Only the CDR3 DNA is retained, 45 bases long and in frame from the first base. Sample: naive CD8+ T cells sorted from blood. The sample's cell subset or site label, decoded: CD45RA+CCR7+. The receptor comes from a woman in her thirties in good health. In this chain, TRBV5-3 is recombined with TRBJ2-7; the D gene lacks a confident call. TRBV5-3 is an ORF, and what it does is uncertain. The DNA sequence follows: TGTGCCAGAAGCCCAAGTTGCCGGGTATGTAACGAGCAGTACTTC. It translates to CARSPSCRVCNEQYF.